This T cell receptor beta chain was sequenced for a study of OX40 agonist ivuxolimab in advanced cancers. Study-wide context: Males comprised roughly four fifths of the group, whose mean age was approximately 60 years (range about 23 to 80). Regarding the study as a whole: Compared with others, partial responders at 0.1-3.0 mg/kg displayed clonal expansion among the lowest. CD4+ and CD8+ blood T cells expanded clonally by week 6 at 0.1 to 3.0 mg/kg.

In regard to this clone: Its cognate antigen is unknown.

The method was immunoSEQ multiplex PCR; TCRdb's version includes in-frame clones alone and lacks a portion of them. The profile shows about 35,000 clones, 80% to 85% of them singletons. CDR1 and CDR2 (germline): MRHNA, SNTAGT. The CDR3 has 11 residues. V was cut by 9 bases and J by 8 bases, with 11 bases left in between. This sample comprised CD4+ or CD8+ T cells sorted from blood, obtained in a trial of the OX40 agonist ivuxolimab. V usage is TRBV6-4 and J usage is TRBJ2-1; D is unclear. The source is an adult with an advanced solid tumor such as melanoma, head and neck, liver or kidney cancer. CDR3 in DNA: TGTGCCAGTGAGGTAAGGGATGAGCAGTTCTTC. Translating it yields CASEVRDEQFF.